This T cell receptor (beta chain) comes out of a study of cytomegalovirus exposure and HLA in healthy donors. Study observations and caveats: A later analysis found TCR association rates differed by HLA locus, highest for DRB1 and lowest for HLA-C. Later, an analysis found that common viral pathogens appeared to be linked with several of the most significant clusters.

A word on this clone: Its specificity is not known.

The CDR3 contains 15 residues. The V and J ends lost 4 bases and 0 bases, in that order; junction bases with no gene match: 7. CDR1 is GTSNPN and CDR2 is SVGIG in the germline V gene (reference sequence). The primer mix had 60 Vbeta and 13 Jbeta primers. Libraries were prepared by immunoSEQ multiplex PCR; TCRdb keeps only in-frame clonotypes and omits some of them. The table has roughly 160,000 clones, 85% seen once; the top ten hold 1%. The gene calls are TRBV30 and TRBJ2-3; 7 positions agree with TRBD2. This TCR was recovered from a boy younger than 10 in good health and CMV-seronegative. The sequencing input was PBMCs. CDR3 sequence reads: CAWTRERGSTDTQYF. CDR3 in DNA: TGTGCCTGGACCCGGGAGCGGGGCAGCACAGATACGCAGTATTTT.